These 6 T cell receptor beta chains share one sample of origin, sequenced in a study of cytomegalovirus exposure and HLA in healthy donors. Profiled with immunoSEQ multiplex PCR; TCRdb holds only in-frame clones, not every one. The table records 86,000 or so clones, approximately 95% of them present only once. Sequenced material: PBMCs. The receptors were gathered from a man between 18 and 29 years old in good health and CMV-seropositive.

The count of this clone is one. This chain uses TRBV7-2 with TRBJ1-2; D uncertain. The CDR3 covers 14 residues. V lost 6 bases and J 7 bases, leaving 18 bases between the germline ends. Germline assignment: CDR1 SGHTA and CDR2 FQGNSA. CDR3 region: CASRGRAGRGGYTF. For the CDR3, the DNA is TGTGCCAGCAGGGGGAGGGCGGGCCGGGGTGGCTACACCTTC.

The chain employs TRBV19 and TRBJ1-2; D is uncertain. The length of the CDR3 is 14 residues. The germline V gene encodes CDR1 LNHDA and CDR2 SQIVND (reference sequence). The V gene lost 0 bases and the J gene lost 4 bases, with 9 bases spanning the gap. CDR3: CASSIDPGTYGYTF. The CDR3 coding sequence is TGTGCCAGTAGTATAGACCCGGGAACCTATGGCTACACCTTC.

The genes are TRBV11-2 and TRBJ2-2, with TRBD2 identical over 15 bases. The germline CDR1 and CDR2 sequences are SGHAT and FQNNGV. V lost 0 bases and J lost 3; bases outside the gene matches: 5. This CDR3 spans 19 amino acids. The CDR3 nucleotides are TGTGCCAGCAGCTTAGATCTCGGGACTAGCGGGAGGTACACCGGGGAGCTGTTTTTT. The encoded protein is CASSLDLGTSGRYTGELFF. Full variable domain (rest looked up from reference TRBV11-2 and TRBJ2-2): EAGVAQSPRYKIIEKRQSVAFWCNPISGHATLYWYQQILGQGPKLLIQFQNNGVVDDSQLPKDRFSAERLKGVDSTLKIQPAKLEDSAVYLCASSLDLGTSGRYTGELFFGEGSRLTVL.

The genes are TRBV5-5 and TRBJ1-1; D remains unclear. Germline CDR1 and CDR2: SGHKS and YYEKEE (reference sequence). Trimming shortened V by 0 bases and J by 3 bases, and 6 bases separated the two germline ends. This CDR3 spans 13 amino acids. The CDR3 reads CASSLDYYTEAFF. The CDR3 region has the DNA TGTGCCAGCAGCTTGGATTATTACACTGAAGCTTTCTTT.

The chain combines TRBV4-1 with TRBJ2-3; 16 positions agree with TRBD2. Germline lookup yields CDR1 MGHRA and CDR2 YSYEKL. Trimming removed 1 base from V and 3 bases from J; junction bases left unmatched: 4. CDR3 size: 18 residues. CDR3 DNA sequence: TGCGCCAGCAGCCAAGGGGGACTAGCGGGAGGGCGGACAGATACGCAGTATTTT. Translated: CASSQGGLAGGRTDTQYF.

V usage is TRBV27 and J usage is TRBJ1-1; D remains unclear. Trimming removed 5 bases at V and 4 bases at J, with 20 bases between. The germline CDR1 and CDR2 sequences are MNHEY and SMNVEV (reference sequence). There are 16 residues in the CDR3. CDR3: CASSPSKLETGTEAFF. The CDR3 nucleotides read TGTGCCAGCAGTCCCTCGAAGCTAGAAACGGGCACTGAAGCTTTCTTT.